This T cell receptor (beta chain) was captured in a study of blood T cell repertoires in COVID-19 (dated by TCRdb to 2019 to 2021). For the wider study: Samples from collaborators originated in the United States, Italy and Spain and spanned both the acute and convalescent phases of COVID-19. The samples were drawn from the first 160 participants of the ongoing ImmuneRACE study and from 950 to 1,500 subjects provided by 6 global collaborators. Sample metadata almost always included a de-identified subject ID, COVID-19 status, age in years and sex. Deeply sampled blood TCRbeta repertoires from subjects exposed to, actively infected with, or recovered from COVID-19 were included in the dataset. A freely available public database, intended as a resource for researchers studying the immune response to SARS-CoV-2, is where the repertoires were released. Where available, HLA class I and class II types were taken from metadata supplied by the sample provider and were not determined by assay-based typing. The material from the prospective study consisted of cDNA or gDNA derived from T cells, B-cell-depleted T cells, or PBMCs. On the study overall, not on this receptor specifically: The quantity of clinical and demographic metadata differed by source and by participant and was supplied without curation.

TCRbeta CDR3 regions were amplified from genomic DNA using the immunoSEQ Assay, a bias-controlled multiplex PCR. Turning to the authors' computational methods: Within the assay, amplification of reference gene primers was used to estimate how many nucleated cells each sample contained. To quantify the absolute abundance of each unique TCRbeta CDR3 rearrangement, sequence reads were collapsed and filtered. For each sample, productive Simpson clonality was calculated as the square root of Simpson's diversity index across productive rearrangements. TCRdb holds this immuneACCESS table with in-frame rearrangements only. Some clones are missing; in checked studies, unresolved V genes explain under half, and the rest has no known cause. Clone size and V and J calls were adopted from that table, with D and trimming inferred from the DNA. This sample is represented by hundreds of thousands of clones; around 90% of them were singletons. The ten largest account for over 1.1% of the sample.

A note on this clone: Its antigen target is currently unknown. No clone much larger than this one lies a single base away; base qualities are absent.

The germline ends are 13 bases apart after V is trimmed by 2 bases and J by 2 bases. The CDR3 contains 16 residues, cysteine and phenylalanine counted. Just CDR3 DNA is preserved here, 48 bases in frame from base 1. The germline V gene supplies CDR1 SGHVS and CDR2 FQNEAQ. Whole blood was collected in K2EDTA tubes by collaborating institutions according to the institutions' own protocols. For TCRbeta analysis, collaborator samples were shipped as frozen whole blood, as isolated PBMCs, or as DNA extracted from either sample type. The sample consisted of peripheral blood. This sequence was found in a man older than 75 with acute or convalescent COVID-19. The chain uses TRBV7-8 and TRBJ1-3; perhaps TRBD1 is the D gene, with 6 bases matching. DNA sequence: TGTGCCAGCAGCTTACGGGAACAGGGCCCTGGAAACACCATATATTTT. Its translation is CASSLREQGPGNTIYF. When the CDR3 is completed using the reference TRBV7-8 and TRBJ1-3 genes on either side, the full variable domain is GAGVSQSPRYKVAKRGQDVALRCDPISGHVSLFWYQQALGQGPEFLTYFQNEAQLDKSGLPSDRFFAERPEGSVSTLKIQRTQQEDSAVYLCASSLREQGPGNTIYFGEGSWLTVV.